The 32 T cell receptor beta chains given below trace back to one sample, sequenced in a study of T cell changes during pregnancy in multiple sclerosis. Clones were sequenced by immunoSEQ multiplex PCR, and TCRdb holds only the in-frame ones, with some missing. Of 30,000 to 45,000 clones in the sample, about 89% were seen once. The input for sequencing was CD8+ T cells from peripheral blood mononuclear cells, taken in the third trimester of pregnancy. Receptors originate from a female donor with multiple sclerosis, enrolled in a pregnancy study.

The chain combines TRBV6-5 with TRBJ2-7, with a tentative D call TRBD1 (6 bases). V lost 6 bases and J 1 base, leaving 16 bases between the germline ends. Per germline, CDR1 MNHEY and CDR2 SVGAGI. The CDR3 has 15 residues. The CDR3 DNA follows: TGTGCCAGCAGGTCTACAGGGAATCCATCCTACGAGCAGTACTTC. Protein product: CASRSTGNPSYEQYF.

The chain couples TRBV9 to TRBJ2-3; 7 bases align to TRBD2. V lost 0 bases, J lost 1 base, and 2 bases stayed unmatched. The germline V gene has CDR1 SGDLS and CDR2 YYNGEE. The CDR3 has 15 amino acids. CDR3 sequence: CASSVAGGRTDTQYF. In DNA, the CDR3 is TGTGCCAGCAGCGTAGCGGGGGGACGCACAGATACGCAGTATTTT.

The chain recombines TRBV19 with TRBJ1-2; 11 nucleotides line up with TRBD1. The CDR3 loop spans 14 amino acids. The germline gives CDR1 LNHDA, CDR2 SQIVND (reference sequence). The CDR3 DNA follows: TGTGTCCACCGGGGGGGACAGGGGGACTATGGCTACACCTTC. It yields the protein CVHRGGQGDYGYTF. Full variable domain (outside the CDR3, taken from reference TRBV19 and TRBJ1-2): DGGITQSPKYLFRKEGQNVTLSCEQNLNHDAMYWYRQDPGQGLRLIYYSQIVNDFQKGDIAEGYSVSREKKESFPLTVTSAQKNPTAFYLCVHRGGQGDYGYTFGSGTRLTVV.

The chain carries TRBV6-5 and TRBJ2-1; TRBD2 aligns across 11 bases. With 2 bases clipped from V and 6 bases from J, the junction kept 6 bases outside the gene matches. CDR1 MNHEY and CDR2 SVGAGI come from the germline V gene. The CDR3 is made up of 16 amino acids. The CDR3 DNA sequence: TGTGCCAGCAGTTACAGTGGTAGCGGGGGGGCCAATGAGCAGTTCTTC. Amino acid sequence: CASSYSGSGGANEQFF.

A few counts support this clone. The chain combines TRBV4-2 with TRBJ1-1; D unresolved. Germline CDR1 LGHNA, CDR2 YNFKEQ. This CDR3 is built from 13 residues. V dropped 0 bases and J dropped 3 bases, with 5 bases sitting between them. The CDR3: CASSQDSDTEAFF. Here the CDR3 DNA reads TGTGCCAGCAGCCAAGATTCGGACACTGAAGCTTTCTTT.

The V gene is TRBV6-4, the J gene TRBJ1-1; D is undetermined. From germline, CDR1 is MRHNA and CDR2 SNTAGT. This CDR3 is 15 amino acids long. V lost 0 bases, J lost 5 bases, and 13 bases lay in between. DNA of the CDR3: TGTGCCAGCAGTGACTCGGCAGGCGGGGTTACTGAAGCTTTCTTT. Its protein product is CASSDSAGGVTEAFF.

V and J are TRBV20-1 and TRBJ2-1; D is undetermined. The CDR3 has 11 amino acids. V was cut by 4 bases and J by 8 bases, with 9 bases left in between. Germline assignment: CDR1 DFQATT and CDR2 SNEGSKA (reference sequence). DNA of the CDR3: TGCAGTGCTAACACCGTATATGAGCAGTTCTTC. It translates to CSANTVYEQFF.

J is TRBJ1-1 and V is TRBV5-1; maybe TRBD1 (6 bases). Looked up from germline, CDR1 is SGHRS and CDR2 is YFSETQ. The CDR3 totals 15 residues. Trimming cost V 0 bases and J 1 base, with 10 bases left between them. The DNA of the CDR3 is TGCGCCAGCAGCTTGGCGGCAGGGGAGAACACTGAAGCTTTCTTT. This encodes CASSLAAGENTEAFF. The entire variable domain, with the rest obtained from reference TRBV5-1 and TRBJ1-1, is as follows: KAGVTQTPRYLIKTRGQQVTLSCSPISGHRSVSWYQQTPGQGLQFLFEYFSETQRNKGNFPGRFSGRQFSNSRSEMNVSTLELGDSALYLCASSLAAGENTEAFFGQGTRLTVV.

J is TRBJ1-1 and V is TRBV5-1; 7 nucleotides align to TRBD1. The V gene end was trimmed by 4 bases and the J gene end by 4 bases; junction bases not matched to a gene: 10. Per germline, CDR1 SGHRS and CDR2 YFSETQ. The CDR3 is made up of 15 amino acids. The CDR3 loop is CASSSTPRGITEAFF. In DNA, the CDR3 is TGCGCCAGCAGCAGCACGCCCAGGGGGATCACTGAAGCTTTCTTT.

This chain joins TRBV19 and TRBJ2-1; 10 bases map to TRBD1. From germline, CDR1 is LNHDA and CDR2 SQIVND (reference sequence). The CDR3 extends over 15 amino acids. Unmatched junction bases numbered 6, after V lost 6 bases and J lost 4 bases. The CDR3 reads CASSTGTGDYNEQFF. DNA of the CDR3: TGTGCCAGTAGCACCGGGACAGGGGATTACAATGAGCAGTTCTTC.

The rearrangement joins TRBV9 to TRBJ2-1; D possibly corresponds to TRBD1 (8 bases). The V gene lost 4 bases and the J gene lost 2 bases, with 22 bases spanning the gap. The CDR3 length is 18 residues. Germline V gives CDR1 SGDLS, CDR2 YYNGEE. The CDR3 protein is CASSHGGVDRGPYNEQFF. CDR3 DNA sequence: TGTGCCAGCAGCCATGGGGGGGTAGACAGGGGCCCCTACAATGAGCAGTTCTTC.

The CDR3: CASSYSQGGEAFF. The CDR3 DNA follows: TGTGCCAGCAGTTATTCCCAGGGGGGTGAAGCTTTCTTT. V usage is TRBV6-6 and J usage is TRBJ1-1, with TRBD1 identical over 7 bases. The J segment lost 7 bases and the V segment lost 3 bases, leaving 5 bases of the junction unmatched. The CDR3 totals 13 residues. CDR1 MNHNY and CDR2 SVGAGI come from the germline V gene (reference sequence).

CDR3: CASSSRDSSYEQYF. The CDR3 DNA is TGTGCCAGCAGTTCCAGGGACAGCTCCTACGAGCAGTACTTC. The chain combines TRBV27 with TRBJ2-7; 7 positions agree with TRBD1. This CDR3 spans 14 amino acids. J lost 0 bases, V lost 4 bases, and 3 bases had no gene match. Germline V CDR1 and CDR2: MNHEY, SMNVEV (reference sequence).

In its sample, this clone was seen a few times. The chain links TRBV10-1 to TRBJ1-2, with D hard to call. The germline V and J ends were trimmed by 10 bases and 4 bases, with 10 bases remaining between them. The germline V gene encodes CDR1 WNHNN and CDR2 SYGVQD (reference sequence). This CDR3 comprises 11 residues. The CDR3 DNA follows: TGCGCCATCCCCCGGGGCTATGGCTACACCTTC. As protein: CAIPRGYGYTF.

The CDR3 region has the DNA TGTGCCAGCAGCTGCATAAGGACAGGGAATGGCTACACCTTC. This sequence encodes CASSCIRTGNGYTF. The chain recombines TRBV5-6 with TRBJ1-2; TRBD1 matches 8 bases. The CDR3 runs to 14 residues. V trimming: 3 bases; J trimming: 6 bases; junction bases outside the gene matches: 7. In germline, CDR1 is SGHDT, CDR2 YYEEEE.

This clone is classed as medium-sized (0.01 to 0.1%). The chain has TRBV4-3 and TRBJ2-7; TRBD2 matches 7 bases. The CDR3 covers 16 residues. The junction had 9 bases not matched to a gene; V was cut back by 1 base and J by 3 bases. Germline-derived CDR1 and CDR2 are LGHNA and YSLEER. CDR3: CASSQAVGRGSYEQYF. CDR3 bases: TGCGCCAGCAGCCAAGCCGTGGGGCGGGGGAGCTACGAGCAGTACTTC.

This chain links TRBV19 with TRBJ2-1, with 9 bases that match TRBD2. Losses at the gene ends were 3 bases for V and 5 bases for J; bases not matched to a gene: 2. Germline CDR1 and CDR2: LNHDA and SQIVND (reference sequence). This CDR3 spans 14 amino acids. Written as DNA, the CDR3 is TGTGCCAGTAGTATGACTAGCGGTAACAATGAGCAGTTCTTC. Its translation is CASSMTSGNNEQFF.

The genes are TRBV7-7 and TRBJ2-3, with TRBD2 matching 7 bases. Looked up from germline, CDR1 is SSHAT and CDR2 is FNYEAQ (reference sequence). The CDR3 is 18 residues long. V lost 5 bases and J lost 1; bases outside the gene matches: 15. The CDR3 loop reads CASSPRVAGDYGTDTQYF. In nucleotides, the CDR3 is TGTGCCAGCAGCCCCCGCGTGGCTGGGGACTACGGCACAGATACGCAGTATTTT.

The CDR3 loop reads CASSPSGSSYNEQFF. In nucleotides, the CDR3 is TGTGCCAGCAGCCCTAGCGGAAGCTCCTACAATGAGCAGTTCTTC. This rearrangement joins TRBV6-5 to TRBJ2-1; 7 nucleotides match TRBD2. Germline-derived CDR1 and CDR2 are MNHEY and SVGAGI. V was pared by 6 bases and J by 0 bases, with 5 bases of the junction left unmatched. The CDR3 runs to 15 residues.

This chain connects TRBV19 to TRBJ1-5; 7 bases map to TRBD1. V lost 8 bases and J lost 0; bases outside the gene matches: 16. Germline V CDR1 and CDR2: LNHDA, SQIVND (reference sequence). The CDR3 totals 18 residues. The CDR3 sequence: CASADPGQMVYSNQPQHF. The CDR3 DNA follows: TGTGCCAGTGCCGACCCGGGACAGATGGTTTATAGCAATCAGCCCCAGCATTTT.

The chain couples TRBV4-3 to TRBJ2-3, with 9 positions matching TRBD2. J was trimmed by 0 bases and V by 0 bases; bases with no gene match: 4. This CDR3 comprises 17 residues. Germline assignment: CDR1 LGHNA and CDR2 YSLEER. The CDR3 loop reads CASSQEGLAGSTDTQYF. The CDR3 DNA reads TGCGCCAGCAGCCAAGAAGGGCTAGCGGGGAGCACAGATACGCAGTATTTT.

This clone was seen just once. This sequence joins TRBV18 and TRBJ2-3; TRBD1 aligns across 7 bases. J was trimmed by 0 bases and V by 2 bases; bases with no gene match: 5. CDR3 length: 16 amino acids. Germline V gene lookup returns CDR1 KGHSH and CDR2 LQKENI. Written as DNA, the CDR3 is TGTGCCAGCTCACCATCCGGGACAGAGAGCACAGATACGCAGTATTTT. This sequence encodes CASSPSGTESTDTQYF.

This rearrangement joins TRBV2 to TRBJ1-5; the D gene is possibly TRBD1 (6 bases). The germline CDR1 and CDR2 sequences are SNHLY and FYNNEI. The CDR3 has 15 residues. V lost 5 bases to trimming and J lost 5 bases, with 16 bases between them. CDR3 in DNA: TGTGCCAGCAGTCGCCGGACATCAGGGGATCAGCCCCAGCATTTT. Residues: CASSRRTSGDQPQHF.

The V and J genes are TRBV7-8 and TRBJ1-2; D might be TRBD1 (5 bases). Germline assignment: CDR1 SGHVS and CDR2 FQNEAQ. This CDR3 contains 16 residues. Trimming took 2 bases from V and 4 from J, leaving 17 bases between them. Written as DNA, the CDR3 is TGTGCCAGCAGCTTAAAGCAGGGTCACCCATCCTATGGCTACACCTTC. Its protein product is CASSLKQGHPSYGYTF.

J is TRBJ1-4 and V is TRBV6-5; 7 nucleotides agree with TRBD1. The trim removed 7 bases at V and 4 bases at J, leaving 6 bases unmatched. CDR3 length equals 14 residues. Per germline, CDR1 MNHEY and CDR2 SVGAGI. The CDR3 here is CASKPGTVNEKLFF. The CDR3, as DNA: TGTGCCAGCAAACCCGGGACAGTTAATGAAAAACTGTTTTTT.

The DNA of the CDR3 is TGTGCCTGGAGTGTACTCCGGGGGGATCAGCCCCAGCATTTT. Protein product: CAWSVLRGDQPQHF. The gene calls are TRBV30 and TRBJ1-5, with D maybe TRBD1 (5 bases). CDR1 is GTSNPN and CDR2 is SVGIG in the germline V gene (reference sequence). This CDR3 region has 14 residues. Trimming left V 0 bases short and J 5 bases short, with 11 bases between.

In DNA form, the CDR3 reads TGTGCCAGCAGTTTAGCTTACCTCCCCGGGACAGGGGGGTACAATGAGCAGTTCTTC. The encoded protein is CASSLAYLPGTGGYNEQFF. The chain links TRBV27 to TRBJ2-1; 11 positions match TRBD1. Germline CDR1 is MNHEY and CDR2 is SMNVEV (reference sequence). V lost 2 bases, J lost 4 bases, and 13 bases stayed unmatched. This CDR3 region has 19 residues.

This chain links TRBV4-2 with TRBJ2-7; 10 positions agree with TRBD2. The CDR3 is made up of 17 amino acids. Germline values: CDR1 LGHNA, CDR2 YNFKEQ. V was clipped by 1 base and J by 4 bases; unmatched bases: 10. CDR3 amino acids: CASSQVVGTSEQYEQYF. CDR3 bases: TGTGCCAGCAGCCAAGTGGTGGGGACTAGCGAGCAATACGAGCAGTACTTC.

This chain joins TRBV5-1 and TRBJ2-7; maybe TRBD1 (6 bases). Trimming removed 3 bases at V and 1 base at J, with 11 bases between. Germline-derived CDR1 and CDR2 are SGHRS and YFSETQ. The CDR3 runs 14 residues. As DNA, the CDR3 is TGCGCCAGCAGCTGGGGGCACGGATCCTACGAGCAGTACTTC. Translation gives CASSWGHGSYEQYF.

The chain has TRBV27 and TRBJ2-5; D uncertain. The CDR3 is 12 residues long. Germline lookup yields CDR1 MNHEY and CDR2 SMNVEV (reference sequence). V lost 6 bases and J 5 bases, leaving 10 bases between the germline ends. CDR3 sequence (DNA): TGTGCCAGCAGAGCTTCTTCGGAGACCCAGTACTTC. Its protein is CASRASSETQYF.

The chain has TRBV9 and TRBJ2-2; D gene uncertain. The V and J ends lost 0 bases and 8 bases respectively, with 8 bases between them. Germline V CDR1 and CDR2: SGDLS, YYNGEE. The CDR3 has 13 amino acids. The CDR3 bases are TGTGCCAGCAGCGTAGGAAGGAGTGGGGAGCTGTTTTTT. It translates to CASSVGRSGELFF.

The J gene is TRBJ2-7, the V gene TRBV7-9; D is perhaps TRBD1 (5 bases). CDR1 and CDR2 (germline): SEHNR, FQNEAQ (reference sequence). The length of the CDR3 is 12 residues. V gave up 5 bases and J gave up 3 bases, with 8 bases separating them. This CDR3 is CASSHDSYEQYF. Here the CDR3 DNA reads TGTGCCAGCAGCCATGACAGCTACGAGCAGTACTTC.